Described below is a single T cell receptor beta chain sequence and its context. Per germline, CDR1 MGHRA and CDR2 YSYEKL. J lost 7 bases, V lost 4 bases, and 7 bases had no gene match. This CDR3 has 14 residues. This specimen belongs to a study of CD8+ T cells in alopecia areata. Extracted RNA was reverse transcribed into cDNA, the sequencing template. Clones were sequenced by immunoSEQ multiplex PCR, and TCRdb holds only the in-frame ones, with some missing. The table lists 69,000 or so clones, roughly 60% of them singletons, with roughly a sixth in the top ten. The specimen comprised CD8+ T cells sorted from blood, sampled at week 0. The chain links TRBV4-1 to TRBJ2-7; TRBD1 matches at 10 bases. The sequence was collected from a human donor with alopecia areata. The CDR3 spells CASSPRTGGEEQYF. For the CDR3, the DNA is TGCGCCAGCAGCCCCCGGACAGGGGGGGAGGAGCAGTACTTC.